The 24 T cell receptor beta chains below all came from one sample that was sequenced in a study of cytomegalovirus exposure and HLA in healthy donors. Use of 60 Vbeta and 13 Jbeta primers characterized the PCR. Profiled with immunoSEQ multiplex PCR; TCRdb holds only in-frame clones, not every one. The sample lists 45,000 to 70,000 clones, approximately 84% occurring once. Specimen: PBMCs. The source of these receptors is a man aged 45-65 years in good health and CMV-seronegative.

The chain employs TRBV30 and TRBJ1-3; TRBD1 matches at 7 bases. V shed 4 bases and J 4 bases; nucleotides not matched to a gene: 4. The CDR3 has 13 amino acids. Germline CDR1 reads GTSNPN; CDR2 reads SVGIG (reference sequence). CDR3 DNA: TGTGCCTGGAACAGGGGCGCAGGAAACACCATATATTTT. Translating it yields CAWNRGAGNTIYF.

The gene calls are TRBV4-2 and TRBJ2-1; 8 nucleotides agree with TRBD2. The V gene end was trimmed by 0 bases and the J gene end by 3 bases; junction bases not matched to a gene: 4. CDR3 length: 16 amino acids. CDR1 is LGHNA, CDR2 YNFKEQ, per germline. The chain's CDR3 is CASSQDGGGLYNEQFF. The CDR3 DNA follows: TGTGCCAGCAGCCAAGATGGCGGGGGGCTCTACAATGAGCAGTTCTTC.

The CDR3 DNA is TGTGCCAGTGGGACACGCGCAACTAATGAAAAACTGTTTTTT. This gives the protein CASGTRATNEKLFF. The genes are TRBV6-1 and TRBJ1-4, with D possibly being TRBD1 (6 bases). The CDR3 is 14 amino acids. Trimming shortened V by 9 bases and J by 0 bases, and 11 bases separated the two germline ends. Germline V gives CDR1 MNHNS, CDR2 SASEGT.

This chain uses TRBV11-2 with TRBJ2-1; 10 positions agree with TRBD1. Germline-derived CDR1 and CDR2 are SGHAT and FQNNGV. The CDR3 covers 19 residues. The V gene end was trimmed by 1 base and the J gene end by 6 bases; junction bases not matched to a gene: 15. The CDR3 sequence is CASSLVGDRGGSGRNEQFF. For the CDR3, the DNA is TGTGCCAGCAGCTTAGTTGGGGACAGGGGAGGTTCGGGCCGCAATGAGCAGTTCTTC.

The chain has TRBV10-3 and TRBJ1-1; weak D call: TRBD1 (6 bases). The CDR3 contains 14 residues. Germline V gives CDR1 ENHRY, CDR2 SYGVKD. Trimming cost V 10 bases and J 1 base, with 16 bases left between them. DNA for the CDR3: TGTGCCACGAAGGGGGTTGGGCGGAACACTGAAGCTTTCTTT. Translation gives CATKGVGRNTEAFF.

This clone has a handful of counts. V and J are TRBV4-1 and TRBJ1-5; D is uncertain. The V gene's germline CDR1 is MGHRA and CDR2 YSYEKL. The ends were cut back, 4 bases at V and 5 bases at J, with 12 bases in the middle. The length of the CDR3 is 14 residues. The CDR3 loop is CASSPLGVDQPQHF. CDR3 coding DNA: TGCGCCAGCAGCCCCCTGGGAGTCGATCAGCCCCAGCATTTT.

In nucleotides, the CDR3 is TGCAGCGTTTACAGGGAGTCTATCTCTGGGGCCAACGTCCTGACTTTC. Its translation: CSVYRESISGANVLTF. The chain joins TRBV29-1 to TRBJ2-6; possibly TRBD1 for D (6 bases). Trimming stripped 5 bases from V and 0 bases from J, with 14 bases between. The germline V gene has CDR1 SQVTM and CDR2 ANQGSEA. The CDR3 has 16 amino acids.

The chain is built from TRBV7-9 and TRBJ2-7; TRBD2 is a possible D gene (6 bases). Trimming stripped 4 bases from V and 3 bases from J, with 22 bases between. The CDR3 runs 17 residues. CDR1 and CDR2 (germline): SEHNR, FQNEAQ (reference sequence). The CDR3 nucleotides are TGTGCCAGCAGCTCGGACATCGGGGGTGGGTCTCGCTACGAGCAGTACTTC. This encodes CASSSDIGGGSRYEQYF. Supplemented by reference TRBV7-9 and TRBJ2-7, the full variable domain reads DTGVSQNPRHKITKRGQNVTFRCDPISEHNRLYWYRQTLGQGPEFLTYFQNEAQLEKSRLLSDRFSAERPKGSFSTLEIQRTEQGDSAMYLCASSSDIGGGSRYEQYFGPGTRLTVT.

J is TRBJ1-5 and V is TRBV6-1, with TRBD1 identical over 9 bases. Per the germline V gene, CDR1 is MNHNS and CDR2 is SASEGT. The CDR3 has 17 residues. V gave up 1 base and J gave up 3 bases; unmatched junction bases: 7. This CDR3 is CASSEEGQGIPNQPQHF. Here the CDR3 DNA reads TGTGCCAGCAGTGAAGAAGGACAGGGGATCCCCAATCAGCCCCAGCATTTT.

This clone occurred once. In nucleotides, the CDR3 is TGTGCCAGCAGCAAGGCAGGGGGCGCGATGCGATCAGAGACCCAGTACTTC. This translates into CASSKAGGAMRSETQYF. The rearrangement joins TRBV5-4 to TRBJ2-5; 8 bases are shared with TRBD1. This CDR3 comprises 17 residues. Germline V gene sequence: CDR1 SGHNT, CDR2 YYREEE (reference sequence). Trimming removed 4 bases from V and 4 bases from J; junction bases left unmatched: 15.

This clone has more than one count but fewer than ten. The V gene is TRBV6-5, the J gene TRBJ2-5; D may be TRBD1 (5 bases). In germline, CDR1 is MNHEY, CDR2 SVGAGI. There are 15 residues in the CDR3. Trimming shortened V by 2 bases and J by 5 bases, and 15 bases separated the two germline ends. This chain's CDR3 is CASSYGPGSGETQYF. The CDR3 DNA is TGTGCCAGCAGTTACGGCCCAGGGTCAGGTGAGACCCAGTACTTC.

V usage is TRBV7-3 and J usage is TRBJ2-2, with 7 bases lining up with TRBD1. Germline CDR1 SGHTA, CDR2 FQGTGA. The V segment lost 4 bases and the J segment 0 bases; nucleotides outside the gene matches: 2. This CDR3 has 15 amino acids. The CDR3 coding sequence is TGTGCCAGCAGCTCCACAGGGGCGAACACCGGGGAGCTGTTTTTT. It is translated as CASSSTGANTGELFF.

The chain employs TRBV9 and TRBJ2-2, with D maybe TRBD1 (6 bases). Germline CDR1 SGDLS, CDR2 YYNGEE. The CDR3 contains 16 residues. Trimming pared 0 bases from V and 8 bases from J, leaving 17 bases between. The CDR3 DNA follows: TGTGCCAGCAGCGTAGCTGCAGGGGCCCCCTCTGGGGAGCTGTTTTTT. It yields the protein CASSVAAGAPSGELFF.

V is TRBV7-2 and J is TRBJ2-5; D gene ambiguous. There are 14 residues in the CDR3. V dropped 5 bases and J dropped 5 bases, with 15 bases sitting between them. Germline CDR1 is SGHTA and CDR2 is FQGNSA. The CDR3 loop is CASSPRHPTETQYF. The CDR3 bases are TGTGCCAGCAGCCCCAGACACCCGACGGAGACCCAGTACTTC.

This sequence joins TRBV7-7 and TRBJ2-1; no reliable D call. The CDR3 totals 16 residues. The germline V gene has CDR1 SSHAT and CDR2 FNYEAQ (reference sequence). The ends were cut back, 5 bases at V and 0 bases at J, with 14 bases in the middle. CDR3 region: CASSPAVADSYNEQFF. CDR3 nucleotides: TGTGCCAGCAGCCCTGCCGTGGCGGACTCCTACAATGAGCAGTTCTTC.

This clone was observed a handful of times. The rearrangement joins TRBV7-2 to TRBJ2-5; tentatively, D is TRBD2 (7 bases). V was shortened by 3 bases and J by 2 bases, with 10 bases between the two germline ends. The CDR3 consists of 14 residues. Germline V gene sequence: CDR1 SGHTA, CDR2 FQGNSA. The CDR3 region has the DNA TGTGCCAGCAGCTTTCGGGGGGCGCAAGAGACCCAGTACTTC. Translating gives CASSFRGAQETQYF.

J is TRBJ2-3 and V is TRBV7-2; D remains unclear. Trimming took 5 bases from V and 1 from J, leaving 22 bases between them. The CDR3 runs to 18 residues. The germline CDR1 and CDR2 sequences are SGHTA and FQGNSA. The CDR3 reads CASSPAPVSLTGTDTQYF. CDR3 bases: TGTGCCAGCAGCCCTGCCCCCGTTAGCCTCACCGGCACAGATACGCAGTATTTT.

The J gene is TRBJ2-7, the V gene TRBV9, with 11 bases lining up with TRBD2. Trimming at V came to 0 bases and at J to 3 bases, leaving 5 bases not matched to a gene. The CDR3 is made up of 16 amino acids. Germline-derived CDR1 and CDR2 are SGDLS and YYNGEE. The CDR3 is CASSVGSSGGFYEQYF. For the CDR3, the DNA is TGTGCCAGCAGCGTAGGGTCTAGCGGGGGGTTCTACGAGCAGTACTTC.

V and J are TRBV28 and TRBJ1-2, with 7 bases lining up with TRBD1. Germline V gives CDR1 MDHEN, CDR2 SYDVKM. The V gene end was trimmed by 5 bases and the J gene end by 11 bases; junction bases not matched to a gene: 8. The CDR3 sequence is 12 residues long. The CDR3 sequence is CASSPGTVTYTF. In DNA form, the CDR3 reads TGTGCCAGCAGTCCCGGGACAGTTACGTACACCTTC.

This clone was seen only once. The chain recombines TRBV5-4 with TRBJ2-3, with 9 bases that match TRBD2. CDR3 length equals 17 residues. Trimming cost V 0 bases and J 2 bases; bases outside gene matches: 7. Germline V gene data show CDR1 as SGHNT and CDR2 as YYREEE (reference sequence). CDR3 loop: CASSLGPSGETTDTQYF. CDR3 bases: TGTGCCAGCAGCTTGGGACCTAGCGGGGAGACCACAGATACGCAGTATTTT.

This rearrangement joins TRBV19 to TRBJ2-1; possible D gene TRBD2, 6 bases. Trimming left V 6 bases short and J 6 bases short, with 18 bases between. CDR1 is LNHDA, CDR2 SQIVND, per germline (reference sequence). This CDR3 region has 15 residues. The CDR3 DNA follows: TGTGCCAGTAGCTTAGCCGGGACTCCCTTCAATGAGCAGTTCTTC. It codes for CASSLAGTPFNEQFF.

This clone was counted only a few times. The chain employs TRBV28 and TRBJ1-4; 11 bases align to TRBD1. This CDR3 spans 16 amino acids. The germline V gene encodes CDR1 MDHEN and CDR2 SYDVKM. Germline trimming cut 6 bases from V and 7 bases from J; bases unmatched to any gene: 10. The CDR3 region has the DNA TGTGCCAGCAGCTGGACAGGGGGCGGTTTGGGTGAAAAACTGTTTTTT. Translation: CASSWTGGGLGEKLFF.

The rearrangement joins TRBV10-3 to TRBJ2-2, with 8 positions matching TRBD2. CDR1 is ENHRY, CDR2 SYGVKD, per germline. The V and J ends lost 4 bases and 6 bases, in that order; junction bases with no gene match: 4. This CDR3 has 14 amino acids. CDR3 bases: TGTGCCATCAGTGGACGGGGGGGGCCCGGGGAGCTGTTTTTT. The encoded protein is CAISGRGGPGELFF.

This clone showed up just a few times. The J gene is TRBJ2-3, the V gene TRBV19; 11 bases map to TRBD2. V shed 5 bases and J 6 bases; nucleotides not matched to a gene: 10. This CDR3 is built from 16 residues. Looked up from germline, CDR1 is LNHDA and CDR2 is SQIVND (reference sequence). The CDR3 region is CASSRPLAGGDDTQYF. As DNA, the CDR3 is TGTGCCAGTAGTCGACCCCTAGCGGGGGGTGACGATACGCAGTATTTT.